This TCR beta chain came from a study of T cell responses to AZD1222 COVID-19 vaccine (dated by TCRdb to the early 2020s). About the investigation overall: AZD1222 recipients whose second dose came at about 4 weeks and those whose second dose came at about 12 weeks were combined into one group, since spike-specific TCR depth and breadth did not differ between the two schedules. TCR sequencing was performed for roughly 240 trial participants, of whom about 210 were given two doses of AZD1222 and around 25 were given two doses of MenACWY control vaccine. Enrollment into the trials was organized by age into subgroups of 18-55, 56-69 and 70-plus years, and those subgroups contained approximately 150, 30 and 60 TCR-sequenced participants, respectively.

According to the germline V gene, CDR1 reads MDHEN and CDR2 reads SYDVKM. The CDR3 runs 13 residues from the cysteine to the phenylalanine. Only CDR3 DNA remains: 39 bases, in frame from the first base. V drops 8 bases and J drops 2 bases, leaving 13 bases in between. The CDR3 regions of human TCRbeta chains were analyzed by immunosequencing. The paper's processing steps were these. TCRs in the repertoires were compared against a reference library of SARS-CoV-2-specific TCRs that had been generated with the MIRA antigen-specificity platform. Breadth was defined as the fraction of unique TCRs that were SARS-CoV-2-associated. Depth was defined as the fraction of total T cells that were SARS-CoV-2-associated. Using the MIRA data, each spike-specific TCR was assigned both to the spike region to which the TCR was reactive and to a CD4 or CD8 class. Log10-transformed breadth and depth values were compared by one-way ANOVA with Sidak's multiple comparisons tests. As stored in TCRdb, this immuneACCESS dataset retains in-frame rearrangements with V and J assigned. A fraction of the clones does not appear; measured against another copy, unresolved V genes explain less than half of the discrepancy, and the remainder lacks a known reason. The V and J calls and clone size were taken over from that table, and D and trimming were inferred from the DNA. In all, the sample holds more than 95,000 clones, and around 89% of those were seen once. The ten largest clones represent 4% to 4.5% of the sample.

Overall results and qualifications from the work: CD4 TCRs associated with the vaccine covered the entire spike protein, and the dominant responses were in regions 160-218 and 743-854. Participants were mostly white British, with more females than males. The authors suggested clonal diversity may have been underestimated. Because no samples from the day 14 peak response were available, repertoires could be characterized only after the peak T cell response. Epitopes outside the regions mutated in the B.1.351 and B.1.1.7 variants were reportedly recognized by nearly half of the unique spike-specific TCRs. In the small 56-69-year group, the increase in depth fell short of significance, most likely because of low power. After two AZD1222 doses, both the breadth and the depth of spike-specific TCRs were significantly higher than at day 0 and than in MenACWY recipients. Conclusions about previously exposed vaccinees were limited because only a handful of AZD1222 recipients were SARS-CoV-2 seropositive at baseline.

Details on this clone: This receptor's antigen is unknown. Base qualities were left out, and no much larger clone turns up one base away.

The meaning of the sample's time point label: baseline before first vaccination. Vaccinee samples came from UK trials COV001 and COV002, including a single-blind randomized controlled phase 2/3 trial of AZD1222 (ChAdOx1 nCoV-19) in healthy adults. Trial participant PBMC samples were collected at day 0 and day 28 after the second dose for TCRbeta chain sequencing. Sequenced material: peripheral blood, taken on day 0 of AZD1222 vaccination. The TCR originated in an adult in good health. The rearranged segments are TRBV28 and TRBJ2-7, with the D gene not confidently named. CDR3 region: CASSPWAAYEQYF. The nucleotides read TGTGCCAGCTCCCCCTGGGCGGCCTACGAGCAGTACTTC.